This passage covers 13 T cell receptor beta chains from one sample sequenced in a study of glioma-infiltrating T cells. The iRepertoire nested amplicon-rescue multiplex PCR amplified TCR alpha and beta CDR3s from RNA. A single record per CDR3 protein comes from TCRdb applying MiXCR to the multiplex PCR reads. The data contain 85,000 to 110,000 distinct CDR3 sequences, about 30% of them seen just once; the ten biggest clones take up approximately 46%. The sequenced sample consisted of glioma tissue, nonneoplastic brain tissue, or PBMCs (not recorded which). These receptors came from a human donor with low-grade glioma or glioblastoma, undergoing nonglioma brain surgery, or in good health (not recorded which).

As to this clonotype: This could be a read error, since a much larger clone is one nucleotide away. This CDR3 is CGATAEVYEQYF. The CDR3 DNA follows: TGCGGTGCTACTGCAGAGGTCTACGAGCAGTACTTC. The chain couples TRBV20-1 to TRBJ2-7; D gene ambiguous. This CDR3 is built from 12 residues. Germline CDR1 DFQATT, CDR2 SNEGSKA (reference sequence).

About this clonotype: A much bigger clone sits one base away, suggesting this may be a read error. J is TRBJ2-7 and V is TRBV6-5, with 11 bases fitting TRBD2. Germline CDR1 reads MNHEY; CDR2 reads SVGAGI. The CDR3 consists of 16 residues. The CDR3 spells CTSSYSRLAGGLEQYF. DNA for the CDR3: TGTACCAGCAGTTACAGCAGGCTAGCGGGGGGCCTCGAGCAGTACTTC.

Notes on this clonotype: This may stem from a read error, because a much larger clone lies one nucleotide away. The J gene is TRBJ2-3, the V gene TRBV12-3 or TRBV12-4; D remains ambiguous. V lost 5 bases, J lost 8 bases, and 11 bases lay in between. The CDR3 runs to 12 residues. CDR3 region: CASSHGPFTQYF. DNA of the CDR3: TGTGCCAGCAGTCATGGACCATTTACGCAGTATTTT.

In this sample, this clonotype turned up many times. The J gene is TRBJ2-3, the V gene TRBV28, with D possibly being TRBD1 (6 bases). This CDR3 region has 15 residues. Trimming stripped 2 bases from V and 3 bases from J, with 12 bases between. Germline CDR1 MDHEN, CDR2 SYDVKM. Here the CDR3 reads CASSLRQGTTDTQYF. The CDR3 region has the DNA TGTGCCAGCAGTTTACGGCAGGGGACAACAGATACGCAGTATTTT.

About this clonotype: Being one base from a much bigger clone, this may be a read error. The chain joins TRBV20-1 to TRBJ2-3; TRBD2 aligns across 8 bases. CDR1 is DFQATT and CDR2 is SNEGSKA in the germline V gene (reference sequence). The CDR3 runs 13 residues. CDR3 sequence: CSALRGDTDTRYF. The CDR3 nucleotides are TGCAGTGCTTTGCGGGGGGACACAGATACGCGGTATTTT.

This clonotype was recorded at least ten times. The rearrangement links TRBV7-2 to TRBJ2-1; TRBD2 matches 13 bases. The CDR3 is 15 residues long. The germline V gene encodes CDR1 SGHTA and CDR2 FQGNSA. V lost 1 base to trimming and J lost 12 bases; unmatched junction nucleotides: 6. CDR3 loop: CASSLELAGGLGQFF. CDR3 bases: TGTGCCAGCAGCTTAGAACTAGCGGGGGGGCTGGGGCAGTTCTTC.

As regards this clonotype: Without the conserved terminal phenylalanine or tryptophan, this CDR3 likely stems from a read error. V is TRBV24-1 and J is TRBJ2-2; 10 bases are a match to TRBD1. Per the germline V gene, CDR1 is KGHDR and CDR2 is SFDVKD. Trimming took 3 bases from V and 6 from J; bases not matched to a gene: 6. This CDR3 has 16 residues. In DNA, the CDR3 is TGTGCCACCAGTGATCCCGGGACAGGGGACTCCGGGGAGCTGTTTTCT. This translates into CATSDPGTGDSGELFS.

Turning to this clonotype: This clone may be a read error of a much larger clone one base away. The chain couples TRBV20-1 to TRBJ1-2; TRBD1 matches 11 bases. Germline V gene data show CDR1 as DFQATT and CDR2 as SNEGSKA (reference sequence). CDR3 size: 15 residues. CDR3 loop: CTAYKGQGGGYGYTF. In DNA form, the CDR3 reads TGCACTGCTTATAAGGGACAGGGGGGTGGGTATGGCTACACCTTC.

This clonotype was detected many times. The gene calls are TRBV2 and TRBJ2-3; TRBD2 is a possible D gene (6 bases). In germline, CDR1 is SNHLY, CDR2 FYNNEI. The CDR3 runs 14 residues. V dropped 4 bases and J dropped 4 bases, with 12 bases sitting between them. CDR3 sequence: CASSGASAADTQYF. The CDR3 DNA sequence: TGTGCCAGCAGTGGAGCTAGCGCGGCAGATACGCAGTATTTT.

In its sample, this clonotype was seen a few times. The chain links TRBV6-2 or TRBV6-3 to TRBJ2-1; 7 bases are a match to TRBD2. Trimming cost V 6 bases and J 4 bases; bases outside gene matches: 6. Germline CDR1 is MNHEY and CDR2 is SVGEGT. The CDR3 has 14 amino acids. CDR3 DNA sequence: TGTGCCAGCAGCCGCGCGGGAGATTACAATGAGCAGTTCTTC. It codes for CASSRAGDYNEQFF.

The chain couples TRBV5-4 to TRBJ1-2; D is ambiguous. In germline, CDR1 is SGHNT, CDR2 YYREEE (reference sequence). This CDR3 is 14 amino acids long. V gave up 0 bases and J gave up 4 bases, with 10 bases separating them. The chain's CDR3 is CASSLVSQSYGYTF. The CDR3 region has the DNA TGTGCCAGCAGCTTGGTGTCACAATCCTATGGCTACACCTTC. Based on the CDR3 plus reference TRBV5-4 and TRBJ1-2, the full variable domain is ETGVTQSPTHLIKTRGQQVTLRCSSQSGHNTVSWYQQALGQGPQFIFQYYREEENGRGNFPPRFSGLQFPNYSSELNVNALELDDSALYLCASSLVSQSYGYTFGSGTRLTVV.

The J gene is TRBJ1-5, the V gene TRBV30; 7 bases agree with TRBD1. This CDR3 spans 17 amino acids. Germline assignment: CDR1 GTSNPN and CDR2 SVGIG (reference sequence). Germline trimming cut 2 bases from V and 0 bases from J; bases unmatched to any gene: 10. In DNA, the CDR3 is TGTGCCTGGAGTACCCGGACAGGAGAAAATAGCAATCAGCCCCAGCATTTT. Translated: CAWSTRTGENSNQPQHF.

This clonotype was counted many times. The J gene is TRBJ2-1, the V gene TRBV7-3; D perhaps matches TRBD2 (6 bases). This CDR3 has 16 residues. The V gene lost 1 base and the J gene lost 5 bases, with 15 bases spanning the gap. Germline V gives CDR1 SGHTA, CDR2 FQGTGA. Here the CDR3 DNA reads TGTGCCAGCAGCTTAAGATCCCGGGGGTCGGACAATGAGCAGTTCTTC. Translation: CASSLRSRGSDNEQFF.